This T cell receptor (beta chain) emerged from a study of shared T cell receptors in the human thymus. Trimming took 5 bases from V and 4 from J; bases not matched to a gene: 11. In germline, CDR1 is SNHLY, CDR2 FYNNEI. This CDR3 region has 16 residues. TCRdb's table, derived via immunoSEQ multiplex PCR, lists solely in-frame clones and lacks some. This sample yields 640,000 or so clones, of which over 75% are seen a single time; roughly 0.0086% belongs to the top ten. These records were also assigned to another study, of human thymus T cells. From that paper: Having surgery to correct congenital heart defects, healthy Finnish infants acted as the donors. Surgeons resected thymus tissue during corrective heart surgery. Gene usage for V and J segments appeared biased in thymic and blood repertoires. Highly overlapping thymic repertoires among unrelated individuals were reported in related research.

The sequence derives from a boy under two years old with a congenital heart defect. Sequencing was done on a sample of thymocytes. The genes are TRBV2 and TRBJ2-5; 9 positions agree with TRBD1. Written as DNA, the CDR3 is TGTGCCAGCAGTACACCGGGACAGGGCGTCGGAGAGACCCAGTACTTC. Protein product: CASSTPGQGVGETQYF.